Listed below are T cell receptor beta chains from one sample, sequenced in a study of shared clonotypes between healthy human individuals. The assay was immunoSEQ multiplex PCR, and TCRdb's table has in-frame clones only and misses some. The data hold roughly 2 million clones, with approximately 96% observed a single time. Sequencing was performed on naive CD4+ T cells sorted from blood. The receptors stem from a man between 18 and 35 years old in good health. Both conserved end residues are part of each CDR3. D genes are given only for firm matches. Clone sizes are given selectively: once, few, many, or a class where the clone is expanded.

TRBV18,-,-,12,TRBJ2-2,TGTGCCAGCTCACCAGCAACCGGGGAGCTGTTTTTT,CASSPATGELFF
TRBV10-3,TRBD2,-,17,TRBJ2-1,TGTGCCATCAGTGAGCGTGCGGGGGGGTACTCCTACAATGAGCAGTTCTTC,CAISERAGGYSYNEQFF
TRBV6-6,-,-,15,TRBJ2-3,TGTGCCAGCAGTTACTCGAGGCAGGGAGCAGATACGCAGTATTTT,CASSYSRQGADTQYF
TRBV4-3,TRBD2,-,14,TRBJ2-7,TGCGCCAGCACTCCGAGGACTAGCTACCACGAGCAGTACTTC,CASTPRTSYHEQYF
TRBV19,-,-,13,TRBJ2-7,TGTGCCAGTAGCCCGACGCGCCCGGGGGAGCAGTACTTC,CASSPTRPGEQYF
TRBV27,-,-,11,TRBJ2-1,TGTGCCAGCAGTAGAGGGGGTGAGCAGTTCTTC,CASSRGGEQFF
TRBV19,-,-,13,TRBJ1-5,TGTGCCAGTAGTAGAGGACTGGAGCAGCCCCAGCATTTT,CASSRGLEQPQHF
TRBV5-6,TRBD1,once,15,TRBJ1-2,TGTGCCAGCAGCCCAGGGGGCACCGGTAACTATGGCTACACCTTC,CASSPGGTGNYGYTF
TRBV6-6,-,once,14,TRBJ2-7,TGTGCCAGCAGCCAGCCGGGAGACATGTACGAGCAGTACTTC,CASSQPGDMYEQYF
TRBV4-3,-,-,16,TRBJ2-3,TGCGCCAGCAGCCAAGATGCCGGGGGGCAAGCAGATACGCAGTATTTT,CASSQDAGGQADTQYF
TRBV6-5,TRBD1,-,14,TRBJ1-4,TGTGCCAGCAGAGACGGACAGGCTAATGAAAAACTGTTTTTT,CASRDGQANEKLFF
TRBV5-6,-,-,13,TRBJ2-7,TGTGCCAGCAGGCCTCGACAGGAAAAAGCGCAGTACTTC,CASRPRQEKAQYF
TRBV5-1,-,once,14,TRBJ1-3,TGCGCCAGCCAACAGGGTTCGAAGGGAAACACCATATATTTT,CASQQGSKGNTIYF
TRBV4-1,TRBD2,-,17,TRBJ2-3,TGCGCCAGCAGCCTCGGGGGGGGACTAGCGCCCACAGATACGCAGTATTTT,CASSLGGGLAPTDTQYF
TRBV6-5,TRBD1,-,14,TRBJ2-3,TGTGCCAGCAGCCTCGGACAGGGAACAGATACGCAGTATTTT,CASSLGQGTDTQYF
TRBV7-2,-,-,17,TRBJ1-2,TGTGCCAGCAGCTTAGTTCAGGGGTCCTCTTCAAACTATGGCTACACCTTC,CASSLVQGSSSNYGYTF
TRBV29-1,-,-,14,TRBJ1-3,TGCAGCGTGCCGACAGAACCGTCTGGAAACACCATATATTTT,CSVPTEPSGNTIYF
TRBV6-5,TRBD1,-,14,TRBJ1-5,TGTGCCAGCAGTCGGACAGGGGGGGATCAGCCCCAGCATTTT,CASSRTGGDQPQHF
TRBV15,-,-,16,TRBJ1-3,TGTGCCACCAGCAGAGATGGGGTTCTCTCGAGGGACACCATATATTTT,CATSRDGVLSRDTIYF
TRBV6-1,-,-,15,TRBJ1-4,TGTGCCAGCACTAAAATCAGGGAAGGAGATGAAAAACTGTTTTTT,CASTKIREGDEKLFF
TRBV7-2,-,-,15,TRBJ2-5,TGTGCCAGCTCGGGACGGTCTGGATTACAAGAGACCCAGTACTTC,CASSGRSGLQETQYF
TRBV25-1,-,-,15,TRBJ1-4,TGTGCCAGCAGTGAAGGGTCAGGGCTTAGTGAAAAACTGTTTTTT,CASSEGSGLSEKLFF
TRBV7-9,-,-,13,TRBJ2-1,TGTGCCAGCAGCTTACTAGCGCAGAATGAGCAGTTCTTC,CASSLLAQNEQFF
TRBV6-5,-,-,13,TRBJ2-7,TGTGCCAGCAGTTACGACTTGAGTTACGAGCAGTACTTC,CASSYDLSYEQYF
TRBV10-3,-,-,14,TRBJ2-6,TGTGCCATCAGTGGCTCCAACGGGGCCAACGTCCTGACTTTC,CAISGSNGANVLTF
TRBV18,TRBD1,-,13,TRBJ2-7,TGTGCCAGCTCACCAGGACAGGTCTACGAGCAGTACTTC,CASSPGQVYEQYF
TRBV7-6,-,-,13,TRBJ2-7,TGTGCCAGCAGCTTAGGGCCGAACTACGAGCAGTACTTC,CASSLGPNYEQYF
TRBV4-2,TRBD1,-,15,TRBJ2-7,TGTGCCAGCAGCTCAGCCCGGGACAGCTCCTACGAGCAGTACTTC,CASSSARDSSYEQYF
TRBV19,-,-,14,TRBJ1-6,TGTGCCAGTAGTATGGTTAAGGGGAATTCACCCCTCCACTTT,CASSMVKGNSPLHF
TRBV5-1,-,-,11,TRBJ1-1,TGCGCCAGCAGCTCAAACACTGAAGCTTTCTTT,CASSSNTEAFF
TRBV4-1,-,-,15,TRBJ2-2,TGCGCCAGCAGCCAAGATGGGGGGCCCACCGGGGAGCTGTTTTTT,CASSQDGGPTGELFF
TRBV5-8,TRBD1,-,16,TRBJ1-5,TGTGCCAGCAGCTCCGGACAGGTGAATAGCAATCAGCCCCAGCATTTT,CASSSGQVNSNQPQHF
TRBV29-1,TRBD2,-,15,TRBJ2-3,TGCAGCGCCGCCGAGACTAGCGGAGACACAGATACGCAGTATTTT,CSAAETSGDTDTQYF
TRBV6-6,-,-,16,TRBJ2-7,TGTGCCAGCAGTTACATCCCGACGGGTCCAACCGGCGAGCAGTACTTC,CASSYIPTGPTGEQYF
TRBV7-2,-,-,14,TRBJ1-2,TGTGCCAGCAGCTTGCTTGGGTCTAACTATGGCTACACCTTC,CASSLLGSNYGYTF
TRBV7-2,-,-,15,TRBJ1-1,TGTGCCAGCAGCTTAGCAGGGCTTGTGAACACTGAAGCTTTCTTT,CASSLAGLVNTEAFF
TRBV2,-,once,13,TRBJ2-7,TGTGCCTGGCGACTGGACGGAACCTACGAGCAGTACTTC,CAWRLDGTYEQYF
TRBV9,TRBD2,once,14,TRBJ2-3,TGTGCCAGCACCAGCGGGAGAGGGGCAGATACGCAGTATTTT,CASTSGRGADTQYF
TRBV7-2,TRBD1,-,15,TRBJ2-7,TGTGCCAGCAGCGGGGCTGGACAGGGGAGGTACGAGCAGTACTTC,CASSGAGQGRYEQYF
TRBV7-2,-,-,16,TRBJ2-3,TGTGCCAGCAGCCAGGATGGGCTCATCAGCACAGATACGCAGTATTTT,CASSQDGLISTDTQYF
TRBV11-2,-,once,15,TRBJ2-1,TGTGCCAGCAGCTTTAGAGGGCCGACCCTCGACGAGCAGTTCTTC,CASSFRGPTLDEQFF
TRBV7-9,TRBD1,-,14,TRBJ1-2,TGTGCCAGCAGCCCGGGACAGGTTTTTTATGGCTACACCTTC,CASSPGQVFYGYTF